This T cell receptor (beta chain) was sequenced for a study of CD8 T cells in ankylosing spondylitis. TCRdb reprocessed the 5' RACE reads with MiXCR, giving one entry per CDR3 protein. Of some 39,000 distinct CDR3 sequences listed, more than 9.5% are singletons. The sequence was obtained from a male donor with ankylosing spondylitis. The material sequenced was synovial fluid, either unsorted or a sorted T cell fraction (not recorded which).

The CDR3 DNA sequence: TGTGCCAGCAGCGACCCGGGGGCCGTCAATGAGCAGTTCTTC. Its protein is CASSDPGAVNEQFF. The chain couples TRBV4-2 to TRBJ2-1, with D perhaps matching TRBD1 or TRBD2 (6 bases each). The CDR3 has 14 residues. CDR1 LGHNA and CDR2 YNFKEQ come from the germline V gene. Trimming cost V 5 bases and J 6 bases, with 14 bases left between them.